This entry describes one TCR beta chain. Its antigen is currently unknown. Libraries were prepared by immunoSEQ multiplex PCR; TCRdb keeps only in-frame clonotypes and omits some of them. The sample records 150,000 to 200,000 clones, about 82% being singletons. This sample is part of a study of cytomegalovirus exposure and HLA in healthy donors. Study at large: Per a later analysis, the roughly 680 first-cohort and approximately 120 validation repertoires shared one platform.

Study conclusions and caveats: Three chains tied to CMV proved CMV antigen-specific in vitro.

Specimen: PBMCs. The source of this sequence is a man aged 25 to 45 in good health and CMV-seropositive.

This chain's CDR3 is CASSYSSGKGYGYTF. The CDR3 DNA follows: TGTGCCAGCAGTTACTCCTCAGGGAAGGGCTATGGCTACACCTTC. The chain employs TRBV6-5 and TRBJ1-2; the D gene is possibly TRBD1 (5 bases). Trimming removed 0 bases at V and 4 bases at J, with 12 bases between. Germline V gives CDR1 MNHEY, CDR2 SVGAGI. The CDR3 covers 15 residues.